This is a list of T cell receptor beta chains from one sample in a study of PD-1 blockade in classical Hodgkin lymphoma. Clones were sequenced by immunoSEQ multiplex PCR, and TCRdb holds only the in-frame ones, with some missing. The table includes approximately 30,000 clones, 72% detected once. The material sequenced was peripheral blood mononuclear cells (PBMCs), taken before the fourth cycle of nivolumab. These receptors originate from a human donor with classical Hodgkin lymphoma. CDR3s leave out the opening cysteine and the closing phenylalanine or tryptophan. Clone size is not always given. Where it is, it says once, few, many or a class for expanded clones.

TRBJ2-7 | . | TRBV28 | ASSRLGYEQY
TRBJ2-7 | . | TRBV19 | ASGPVGYEQY
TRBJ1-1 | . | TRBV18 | ASSTSGNTEAF
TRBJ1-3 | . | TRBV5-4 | ASSLDSGSGNTIY
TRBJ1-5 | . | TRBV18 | ASSEQGNNQPQH
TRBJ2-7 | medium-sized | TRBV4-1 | ASSQVTGSDEQY
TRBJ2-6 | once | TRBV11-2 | ASSLLLHSLESGANVLT
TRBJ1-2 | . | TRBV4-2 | ASSQDPTPDWLLKSNGYT
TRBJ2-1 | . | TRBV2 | ASSFIDEQF
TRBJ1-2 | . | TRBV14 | ASSQDPGHQSGRT
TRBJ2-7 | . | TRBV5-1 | ASSGRSAPSYEQY
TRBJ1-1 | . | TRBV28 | ASSPLTAGGTEAF
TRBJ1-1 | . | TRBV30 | AWRHYRDRNTEAF
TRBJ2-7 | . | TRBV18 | ASSQGGEALSYEQY
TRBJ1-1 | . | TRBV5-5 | ASSLRGGTYTEAF
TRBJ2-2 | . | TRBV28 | ASSFGDRLTGELF
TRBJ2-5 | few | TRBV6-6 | ASNQGGETQY
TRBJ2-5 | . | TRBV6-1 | ASRTSGTQETQY
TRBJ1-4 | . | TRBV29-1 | SVEREGKLF
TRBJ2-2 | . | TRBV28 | ASRREGSTNTGELF
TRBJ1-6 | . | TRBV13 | ASSLGQGNSPLH
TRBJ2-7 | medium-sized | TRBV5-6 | ASSLALGQGIYEQY
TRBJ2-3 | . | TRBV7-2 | ASRVAVSDTQY
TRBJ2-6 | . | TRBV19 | ASSIVSRAVTGANVLT
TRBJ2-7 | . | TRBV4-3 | ASSQERTGFDEQY
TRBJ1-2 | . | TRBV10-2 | ASSERRQGLGYT
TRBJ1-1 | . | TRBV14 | ASSQGLRGAEAF
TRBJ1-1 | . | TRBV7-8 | ASADANTEAF
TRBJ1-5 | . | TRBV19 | ASSIEWNQPQH
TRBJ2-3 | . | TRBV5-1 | ASSLLPGLGTDTQY